This TCR beta chain emerged from a study of blood T cells in healthy people across ages. This CDR3 has 14 residues. Germline V gene sequence: CDR1 MGHRA, CDR2 YSYEKL. The V end was cut by 9 bases, the J end by 0 bases, with 14 bases between. It was with a sample-barcoded 5' primer and a J-beta primer mix that a second PCR of roughly 7 to 12 cycles was run. Using its own MiXCR run on the 5' RACE reads, TCRdb lists one record per CDR3 protein. The sample has about 500,000 distinct CDR3 sequences, 24% seen once. The same specimen was also included in a second study, on T cells of mothers and their children.

The sample consisted of blood. The chain couples TRBV4-1 to TRBJ1-2; D gene ambiguous. The TCR sequence derives from a boy aged 10-17 years in good health. DNA for the CDR3: TGCGCCAGTAGCACTCACGGTTCTAACTATGGCTACACCTTC. As protein: CASSTHGSNYGYTF.